Below are 12 T cell receptor beta chains sequenced from a single sample in a study of OX40 agonist ivuxolimab in advanced cancers. The table came from immunoSEQ multiplex PCR; TCRdb's copy has only in-frame clones and leaves some out. The profile shows tens of thousands of clones, 80% to 90% of them singletons. This sample comprised CD4+ or CD8+ T cells sorted from blood, obtained in a trial of the OX40 agonist ivuxolimab. These receptors originate from an adult with an advanced solid tumor such as melanoma, head and neck, liver or kidney cancer.

The V gene is TRBV28, the J gene TRBJ2-5, with no clear D. The germline V and J ends were trimmed by 6 bases and 4 bases, with 3 bases remaining between them. The CDR3 is 10 amino acids. Germline loops: CDR1 MDHEN, CDR2 SYDVKM. The CDR3 sequence is CASSGETQYF. The CDR3 DNA reads as TGTGCCAGCAGCGGAGAGACCCAGTACTTC. Supplemented by reference TRBV28 and TRBJ2-5, the full variable domain reads DVKVTQSSRYLVKRTGEKVFLECVQDMDHENMFWYRQDPGLGLRLIYFSYDVKMKEKGDIPEGYSVSREKKERFSLILESASTNQTSMYLCASSGETQYFGPGTRLLVL.

V is TRBV11-3 and J is TRBJ2-5, with 11 bases aligning to TRBD2. This CDR3 spans 17 amino acids. Germline V gene sequence: CDR1 SGHNT, CDR2 YENEEA. Trimming at V came to 0 bases and at J to 4 bases, leaving 7 bases not matched to a gene. The CDR3 DNA sequence: TGTGCCAGCAGCTTAGATAAAGGGCTAGCGGGAGGAGAGACCCAGTACTTC. Amino acid sequence: CASSLDKGLAGGETQYF.

The chain recombines TRBV5-4 with TRBJ1-2; 10 bases agree with TRBD1. This CDR3 is 16 amino acids long. CDR1 and CDR2 (germline): SGHNT, YYREEE (reference sequence). The ends lost 5 bases at V and 3 bases at J; junction bases unmatched: 10. CDR3 sequence: CASSFPGGQGYYGYTF. CDR3 in DNA: TGTGCCAGCAGTTTCCCCGGGGGACAGGGGTACTATGGCTACACCTTC.

The chain combines TRBV5-1 with TRBJ2-1; weak D call: TRBD2 (7 bases). Germline loops: CDR1 SGHRS, CDR2 YFSETQ. The V end was cut by 4 bases, the J end by 8 bases, with 22 bases between. The CDR3 spans 16 residues. The CDR3 region is CASSPRGSGNVHEQFF. Here the CDR3 DNA reads TGCGCCAGCAGCCCGAGGGGGAGCGGGAACGTTCATGAGCAGTTCTTC.

The chain uses TRBV6-1 and TRBJ2-7; possibly TRBD1 for D (6 bases). The germline V gene has CDR1 MNHNS and CDR2 SASEGT. CDR3 length equals 13 residues. The CDR3 bases are TGTGCCAGCAGTGAAGCGAGCAGGGGACGAGTCGGGGTC. Translated, it gives CASSEASRGRVGV.

By share of the sample, this clone is medium-sized. Other DNA sequences in this sample translate to the same CDR3. The V and J genes are TRBV28 and TRBJ2-3; D uncertain. The germline V gene encodes CDR1 MDHEN and CDR2 SYDVKM. V was clipped by 5 bases and J by 1 base, with 4 bases between them. The length of the CDR3 is 12 residues. The CDR3 nucleotides are TGTGCCAGCAGTCCCCGCACAGATACGCAGTATTTT. It is translated as CASSPRTDTQYF. The complete variable domain, with remaining parts taken from reference TRBV28 and TRBJ2-3, reads DVKVTQSSRYLVKRTGEKVFLECVQDMDHENMFWYRQDPGLGLRLIYFSYDVKMKEKGDIPEGYSVSREKKERFSLILESASTNQTSMYLCASSPRTDTQYFGPGTRLTVL.

This chain joins TRBV11-2 and TRBJ1-1; D remains ambiguous. Trimming shortened V by 5 bases and J by 10 bases, and 17 bases separated the two germline ends. The germline V gene has CDR1 SGHAT and CDR2 FQNNGV. CDR3 length equals 13 residues. The CDR3, as DNA: TGTGCCAGCAGCCCACCCGGGTCGGCGCGAGCTTTCTTT. The encoded protein is CASSPPGSARAFF.

The genes are TRBV5-1 and TRBJ2-3, with TRBD1 matching 10 bases. V dropped 4 bases and J dropped 4; count of bases not matched to a gene: 3. CDR3 length: 14 residues. Per germline, CDR1 SGHRS and CDR2 YFSETQ. CDR3 protein: CASSPTGGADTQYF. The CDR3, as DNA: TGCGCCAGCAGCCCGACAGGGGGCGCAGATACGCAGTATTTT.

This chain uses TRBV13 with TRBJ2-1; maybe TRBD2 (5 bases). Germline loops: CDR1 PRHDT, CDR2 FYEKMQ (reference sequence). CDR3 length equals 14 residues. Trimming stripped 2 bases from V and 7 bases from J, with 12 bases between. CDR3 amino acids: CASSLFASSNEQFF. The CDR3 bases are TGTGCCAGCAGCTTATTCGCTAGCTCAAATGAGCAGTTCTTC.

The chain recombines TRBV12-5 with TRBJ1-1, with 9 bases aligning to TRBD1. The ends lost 6 bases at V and 1 base at J; junction bases unmatched: 6. CDR3 length: 15 amino acids. Germline V lookup: CDR1 LGHNT, CDR2 FRNRAP. DNA for the CDR3: TGTGCTAGTGGCCCAGGACAGGGGAGGAACACTGAAGCTTTCTTT. It codes for CASGPGQGRNTEAFF.

This chain joins TRBV6-6 and TRBJ2-5, with 9 nucleotides matching TRBD1. This CDR3 region has 14 residues. Trimming at V came to 6 bases and at J to 6 bases, leaving 8 bases not matched to a gene. The germline V gene has CDR1 MNHNY and CDR2 SVGAGI (reference sequence). The CDR3, as DNA: TGTGCCAGCAGGGTAGGGACAGGGATAAAGACCCAGTACTTC. It encodes CASRVGTGIKTQYF.

The rearrangement joins TRBV25-1 to TRBJ2-5, with D unresolved. The CDR3 extends over 15 amino acids. Germline CDR1 reads MGHDK; CDR2 reads SYGVNS. V lost 0 bases and J lost 0, with 8 bases in between. The chain's CDR3 is CASSEYRTHQETQYF. The CDR3 region has the DNA TGTGCCAGCAGTGAATATAGGACCCACCAAGAGACCCAGTACTTC.